The rows below give T cell receptor beta chains drawn from one sample of a study of blood T cell dynamics during melanoma immunotherapy. The table came from immunoSEQ multiplex PCR; TCRdb's copy has only in-frame clones and leaves some out. The sample lists about 690 clones, less than 85% occurring once. The sequenced sample was CD8+ T cells from blood, obtained from a patient treated with checkpoint blockade. The receptor set was obtained from a human donor with melanoma. The CDR3 runs from the conserved cysteine through the conserved F or W. A D gene is named only where the DNA matches it firmly. Clone size is stated in some rows and not others, as once, few, many or a class when expanded.

TGTGCCAGCAGTTTAGTGGGACGAGGGGCGAGCAATCAGCCCCAGCATTTT | CASSLVGRGASNQPQHF | NA | TRBJ1-5 | TRBV27 | NA
TGTGCCAGCACTAGCGGGAAGGTCAATGAGCAGTTCTTC | CASTSGKVNEQFF | TRBD2 | TRBJ2-1 | TRBV27 | NA
TGTGCCAGCAGCTCAGGGAACGAGCAGTACTTC | CASSSGNEQYF | NA | TRBJ2-7 | TRBV6-6 | NA
TGCAGCGTTGGTGGGGCTGAAGCTTTCTTT | CSVGGAEAFF | NA | TRBJ1-1 | TRBV29-1 | few
TGTGCCAGCAGCCAAGAAGGCCCCAGGGTAGCGGGAGAGGGGGAGACCCAGTACTTC | CASSQEGPRVAGEGETQYF | TRBD2 | TRBJ2-5 | TRBV4-2 | few
TGTGCCAGCAGCTATACGGGCAATCAGCCCCAGCATTTT | CASSYTGNQPQHF | NA | TRBJ1-5 | TRBV6-5 | few
TGTGCCAGCTCACCACCGGACAGCTCCTACAATGAGCAGTTCTTC | CASSPPDSSYNEQFF | NA | TRBJ2-1 | TRBV18 | NA
TGTGCCAGCAGCCAATGGCAATCAGGGAGCTCCTACGAGCAGTACTTC | CASSQWQSGSSYEQYF | NA | TRBJ2-7 | TRBV16 | once
TGTGCCAGCAGGTGGACAGGGGGTCCTGTCGGGGACAGGGAGACCCAGTACTTC | CASRWTGGPVGDRETQYF | TRBD1 | TRBJ2-5 | TRBV7-9 | NA
TGTGCCAGCCGTGAAGGGGGCCGGTACACTGAAGCTTTCTTT | CASREGGRYTEAFF | TRBD1 | TRBJ1-1 | TRBV5-4 | NA
TGTGCCAGCAGGGGCGGACTAGCGGGTCGTGAGACCCAGTACTTC | CASRGGLAGRETQYF | TRBD2 | TRBJ2-5 | TRBV2 | hyperexpanded
TGTGCCAGCAGACCACCGGGGGCCGAAGAGACCCAGTACTTC | CASRPPGAEETQYF | NA | TRBJ2-5 | TRBV28 | NA
TGTGCCAGCAGTTTTGGGACCACTAGCACAGATACGCAGTATTTT | CASSFGTTSTDTQYF | NA | TRBJ2-3 | TRBV27 | NA
TGTGCCACCAGCCCAGGGGAACTAACTAATGAAAAACTGTTTTTT | CATSPGELTNEKLFF | NA | TRBJ1-4 | TRBV15 | NA
TGTGCCAGCAGCCCTGGGGCCGGGGCGAACACTGAAGCTTTCTTT | CASSPGAGANTEAFF | NA | TRBJ1-1 | TRBV7-9 | NA